This T cell receptor (beta chain) came from a study of identical twins. Germline CDR1 DFQATT, CDR2 SNEGSKA (reference sequence). This CDR3 spans 12 amino acids. Trimming took 3 bases from V and 10 from J, leaving 15 bases between them. Study outcomes and limitations: A cross-sectional statistical analysis, not follow-up of the same donors, supported the conclusions. Reduced insertions were recorded for abundant cord blood beta clonotypes, with no such pattern in memory repertoires. There was an excess of low generation probability in the out-of-frame alpha sequences that twins shared.

TCRdb reanalysed the 5' RACE reads using MiXCR and keeps one entry per CDR3 protein. Counted here are under 300,000 distinct CDR3 sequences, 11% to 15% occurring once; the ten biggest clones make up 8.8%. In its sample, this clonotype was seen a few times. Its specificity is unknown. The clonotype originates from a young woman in good health. V usage is TRBV20-1 and J usage is TRBJ1-1, with D perhaps TRBD1 (6 bases). The sequencing sample was made of memory (CD45RO+) T cells sorted from blood. As DNA, the CDR3 is TGCAGTGCTAGTCGGGACACCCTGAGAGCTTTCTTT. Translation gives CSASRDTLRAFF.